Detailed here is one T cell receptor beta chain. The antigen is not known. The data were taken from a study of T cell responses to AZD1222 COVID-19 vaccine. General study findings and limits: Seropositive status at baseline applied to only a handful of AZD1222 recipients. Among vaccine-associated CD4 TCRs, coverage spanned spike, with dominance at 160-218 and 743-854.

The CDR3 extends over 12 amino acids. Trimming removed 4 bases from V and 8 bases from J, with 12 bases in between. The germline V gene has CDR1 SGHKS and CDR2 YYEKEE (reference sequence). Data came from immunoSEQ multiplex PCR; TCRdb stores just in-frame clones and leaves some out. This sample yields roughly 72,000 clones, of which more than 70% are seen a single time; approximately 11% belongs to the top ten. Sequenced material: peripheral blood, taken 28 days after the second dose of the MenACWY control vaccine. The sequence was obtained from an adult who received the MenACWY meningococcal vaccine as a control. The chain uses TRBV5-5 and TRBJ1-1; D possibly corresponds to TRBD1 (6 bases). CDR3 protein: CASSHDRREAFF. CDR3 bases: TGTGCCAGCAGCCATGACAGGAGAGAAGCTTTCTTT.